This note documents a single T cell receptor beta chain sequence. In germline, CDR1 is LGHDT, CDR2 YNNKEL (reference sequence). The CDR3 is 13 residues long. Trimming took off 4 bases at V and 12 bases at J, with 15 bases between the two ends. Libraries were prepared by immunoSEQ multiplex PCR; TCRdb keeps only in-frame clonotypes and omits some of them. Altogether about 190,000 clones are present, about 88% being singletons, with the ten largest covering 2.1%. These data originate in a study of blood T cell repertoires in COVID-19. This sequence was found in a man in his 70s with active or convalescent COVID-19. V usage is TRBV3-1 (or the pseudogene TRBV3-2) and J usage is TRBJ1-4; tentatively, D is TRBD1 (5 bases). Sequencing was carried out using peripheral blood. CDR3 residues: CASSPTRGGELFF. The DNA for the CDR3 is TGTGCCAGCAGCCCCACGAGGGGAGGGGAACTGTTTTTT.